This TCR beta chain stems from a study of shared clonotypes between healthy human individuals. The V gene's germline CDR1 is DFQATT and CDR2 SNEGSKA (reference sequence). Between the trimmed V and J ends, which lost 7 bases and 1 base, there was a span of 4 bases. This CDR3 has 10 residues. Naive CD8 isolation took CD45RO-negative cells positively selected for CCR7 and excluded terminally differentiated effector memory CD45RA+ cells. In its sample, this clone was seen a few times. Study processing details: Junction-only immunoSEQ data arrived without quality scores, meaning filtering differed. Sequencing was performed with immunoSEQ multiplex PCR; in TCRdb, only in-frame clones are kept and a portion is missing. The DNA was the basis for D and trimming; V, J and clone size are from that table. The data show a few million clones, over 85% seen once.

The chain employs TRBV20-1 and TRBJ1-1; D gene ambiguous. The receptor comes from a man aged 18-30 years in good health. Some clones in this sample may be carry-over from other donors' samples. The material sequenced was naive CD8+ T cells from PBMCs. The CDR3 DNA reads as TGCAGTGATCCGAACACTGAAGCTTTCTTT. Its translation is CSDPNTEAFF.